A single TCR beta chain is shown here with its context. CDR1 SEHNR and CDR2 FQNEAQ come from the germline V gene (reference sequence). V lost 3 bases to trimming and J lost 0 bases, with 2 bases between them. This CDR3 contains 12 residues. Participants were aged 18 to 89 years, lived in 24 US areas, and enrolled virtually. Researchers sorted participants into cohorts using their self-reported clinical history. How the authors handled the data: Estimates of nucleated cell counts were drawn from the amplification of reference gene primers. Sequenced by immunoSEQ multiplex PCR; TCRdb stores in-frame clones only, minus some. V, J and clone size reflect that table, while D and trimming were determined from the DNA. The sample lists about 130,000 clones; around 82% were seen once. These data originate in a study of blood T cell repertoires in COVID-19.

Sample: PBMCs or T cells enriched from blood (not recorded which). The V gene is TRBV7-9, the J gene TRBJ1-1; D remains ambiguous. The clonotype comes from a woman between 50 and 59 years old who had recovered from COVID-19. CDR3 bases: TGTGCCAGCAGCTTCGTGAACACTGAAGCTTTCTTT. Translating it yields CASSFVNTEAFF.